The 32 T cell receptor beta chains below all came from one sample that was sequenced in a study of identical twins. TCRdb analysed the 5' RACE reads with MiXCR anew, one entry per CDR3 protein. This repertoire shows just over 450,000 distinct CDR3 sequences, about 14% found once; its top ten account for approximately 0.52%. The same specimen was also included in a second study, on yellow fever vaccine responses in identical twins.

Sequenced input: CD4+ T cells sorted from blood. The receptors come from a woman under 30 in good health.

Only a few counts were recorded for this clonotype. This sequence joins TRBV6-1 and TRBJ1-2; TRBD1 matches 9 bases. Looked up from germline, CDR1 is MNHNS and CDR2 is SASEGT. This CDR3 is 15 amino acids long. Trimming cost V 6 bases and J 8 bases; bases outside gene matches: 13. The CDR3 reads CASSRTQGAPRGYTF. As DNA, the CDR3 is TGTGCCAGCAGCAGAACACAGGGGGCGCCGAGAGGCTACACCTTC.

This clonotype appeared a few times. The chain joins TRBV2 to TRBJ2-2; 8 nucleotides line up with TRBD1. The CDR3 extends over 15 amino acids. Germline V gives CDR1 SNHLY, CDR2 FYNNEI. The trim removed 6 bases at V and 5 bases at J, leaving 8 bases unmatched. CDR3 region: CASRLQGVRTGELFF. CDR3 nucleotides: TGTGCCAGCAGACTACAGGGGGTGAGGACCGGGGAGCTGTTTTTT.

This chain links TRBV3-1 with TRBJ2-7; unclear D gene. CDR1 and CDR2 from the germline V gene are LGHDT and YNNKEL (reference sequence). The CDR3 is 16 residues long. Trimming stripped 2 bases from V and 3 bases from J, with 17 bases between. CDR3 in amino acids: CASSQSRARANYEQYF. CDR3 DNA: TGTGCCAGCAGCCAAAGTCGGGCCAGAGCCAACTACGAGCAGTACTTC.

This clonotype was seen a few times. V is TRBV5-1 and J is TRBJ1-1; D gene uncertain. Trimming took 4 bases from V and 4 from J, leaving 14 bases between them. Per the germline V gene, CDR1 is SGHRS and CDR2 is YFSETQ. The length of the CDR3 is 14 residues. Here the CDR3 reads CASSSRRGSTEAFF. The CDR3 DNA sequence: TGCGCCAGCAGCAGCCGGCGGGGAAGCACTGAAGCTTTCTTT. The whole variable domain, remainder taken from reference TRBV5-1 and TRBJ1-1, is KAGVTQTPRYLIKTRGQQVTLSCSPISGHRSVSWYQQTPGQGLQFLFEYFSETQRNKGNFPGRFSGRQFSNSRSEMNVSTLELGDSALYLCASSSRRGSTEAFFGQGTRLTVV.

Written as DNA, the CDR3 is TGTGCCAGCTCACCAAATGTCGTCGGAAACAATCAGCCCCAGCATTTT. It yields the protein CASSPNVVGNNQPQHF. The rearrangement links TRBV18 to TRBJ1-5; D remains unclear. Germline V gene sequence: CDR1 KGHSH, CDR2 LQKENI. CDR3 length: 16 residues. Trimming took off 2 bases at V and 3 bases at J, with 14 bases between the two ends.

This clonotype was detected a few times. The chain employs TRBV7-8 and TRBJ2-5; D ambiguous. This CDR3 is built from 14 residues. Germline lookup yields CDR1 SGHVS and CDR2 FQNEAQ. The V and J ends lost 2 bases and 7 bases respectively, with 14 bases between them. The CDR3: CASSLLTPPATQYF. CDR3 nucleotides: TGTGCCAGCAGCTTACTAACTCCTCCGGCGACCCAGTACTTC.

Only a few counts were recorded for this clonotype. V is TRBV3-1 and J is TRBJ2-3, with D possibly being TRBD1 (6 bases). Germline V lookup: CDR1 LGHDT, CDR2 YNNKEL (reference sequence). Trimming took off 4 bases at V and 7 bases at J, with 9 bases between the two ends. The CDR3 runs 12 residues. This CDR3 reads CASSRQVHTQYF. CDR3 nucleotides: TGTGCCAGCAGCCGACAGGTACATACGCAGTATTTT.

This clonotype showed up just a few times. The genes are TRBV4-1 and TRBJ2-7, with TRBD2 identical over 14 bases. The CDR3 loop spans 15 amino acids. Germline trimming cut 1 base from V and 6 bases from J; bases unmatched to any gene: 2. Germline V gene data show CDR1 as MGHRA and CDR2 as YSYEKL. The CDR3 protein is CASSQGTSGGSEQYF. CDR3 sequence (DNA): TGCGCCAGCAGCCAAGGGACTAGCGGGGGGTCCGAGCAGTACTTC.

This clonotype was detected only a few times. The rearrangement uses TRBV20-1 and TRBJ2-7; D is ambiguous. Trimming took off 2 bases at V and 5 bases at J, with 16 bases between the two ends. Germline V CDR1 and CDR2: DFQATT, SNEGSKA (reference sequence). The CDR3 loop spans 14 amino acids. The CDR3 DNA reads TGCAGTGCTAGAAGGAGTGGCTATACCCACGAGCAGTACTTC. Its translation: CSARRSGYTHEQYF.

This clonotype was picked up a small number of times. The chain's CDR3 is CASSITSGRSNEQFF. CDR3 DNA: TGTGCCAGCAGCATAACTAGCGGGAGGTCCAATGAGCAGTTCTTC. The V and J genes are TRBV5-6 and TRBJ2-1, with 12 nucleotides matching TRBD2. Germline-derived CDR1 and CDR2 are SGHDT and YYEEEE. The CDR3 has 15 residues. The junction had 5 bases not matched to a gene; V was cut back by 4 bases and J by 6 bases.

This clonotype was observed at least ten times. The chain joins TRBV9 to TRBJ2-1; 7 nucleotides match TRBD2. In germline, CDR1 is SGDLS, CDR2 YYNGEE. V lost 2 bases, J lost 7 bases, and 12 bases stayed unmatched. This CDR3 region has 16 residues. This CDR3 reads CASSVTAGEKGNEQFF. In DNA form, the CDR3 reads TGTGCCAGCAGCGTTACGGCGGGGGAAAAGGGAAATGAGCAGTTCTTC. Full variable domain (rest looked up from reference TRBV9 and TRBJ2-1): DSGVTQTPKHLITATGQRVTLRCSPRSGDLSVYWYQQSLDQGLQFLIQYYNGEERAKGNILERFSAQQFPDLHSELNLSSLELGDSALYFCASSVTAGEKGNEQFFGPGTRLTVL.

This clonotype was picked up a small number of times. The chain links TRBV6-2 or TRBV6-3 to TRBJ1-5; 7 bases are a match to TRBD1. The CDR3 is made up of 14 amino acids. J was trimmed by 2 bases and V by 5 bases; bases with no gene match: 3. Germline V gene sequence: CDR1 MNHEY, CDR2 SVGEGT. DNA of the CDR3: TGTGCCAGCAGTATTCAGGGGGGCAATCAGCCCCAGCATTTT. Its translation is CASSIQGGNQPQHF.

This sequence joins TRBV19 and TRBJ1-5; a weak D match, TRBD1 (6 bases). V was clipped by 6 bases and J by 3 bases, with 15 bases between them. Germline loops: CDR1 LNHDA, CDR2 SQIVND (reference sequence). CDR3 length: 15 amino acids. CDR3 coding DNA: TGTGCCAGTAGCGCCCCGGGGGCGATCAATCAGCCCCAGCATTTT. This encodes CASSAPGAINQPQHF.

This clonotype was detected a few times. The gene calls are TRBV28 and TRBJ1-1, with D perhaps TRBD1 (6 bases). Deletions cut 5 bases from V and 4 bases from J, with 14 bases between. The CDR3 runs 14 residues. Germline V gene data show CDR1 as MDHEN and CDR2 as SYDVKM. CDR3 nucleotide sequence: TGTGCCAGCAGTCCCAGAGACAGGACCACTGAAGCTTTCTTT. Encoded protein: CASSPRDRTTEAFF.

The genes are TRBV3-1 and TRBJ1-2; D gene uncertain. Trimming cost V 4 bases and J 4 bases, with 13 bases left between them. Germline V gene lookup returns CDR1 LGHDT and CDR2 YNNKEL (reference sequence). The length of the CDR3 is 14 residues. CDR3 nucleotide sequence: TGTGCCAGCAGCCCGTCTACGAAAACCTATGGCTACACCTTC. This translates into CASSPSTKTYGYTF.

V usage is TRBV2 and J usage is TRBJ2-3, with D tentatively TRBD2 (6 bases). The CDR3 runs to 15 residues. Germline V gene lookup returns CDR1 SNHLY and CDR2 FYNNEI. Trimming removed 4 bases from V and 4 bases from J, with 15 bases in between. CDR3 nucleotides: TGTGCCAGCAGTGTTAGCGGATTAAAGCCAGATACGCAGTATTTT. Its translation: CASSVSGLKPDTQYF.

The sample holds a few counts of this clonotype. The chain uses TRBV5-1 and TRBJ2-1, with 8 bases matching TRBD2. V trimming: 0 bases; J trimming: 7 bases; junction bases outside the gene matches: 6. The CDR3 covers 15 residues. Germline V lookup: CDR1 SGHRS, CDR2 YFSETQ. For the CDR3, the DNA is TGCGCCAGCAGCTTGGATGGGACTAGGGGAAATGAGCAGTTCTTC. Translation gives CASSLDGTRGNEQFF.

This clonotype was detected a few times. The V gene is TRBV6-2 or TRBV6-3, the J gene TRBJ1-5, with 7 bases that match TRBD1. V was clipped by 6 bases and J by 2 bases; unmatched bases: 7. Germline assignment: CDR1 MNHEY and CDR2 SVGEGT. This CDR3 is built from 15 residues. The CDR3 DNA reads as TGTGCCAGCAGGAGAACAGGGGACGGCAATCAGCCCCAGCATTTT. Its protein is CASRRTGDGNQPQHF.

There are many counts of this clonotype. V gene TRBV12-3 or TRBV12-4 combines with J gene TRBJ2-1; D is undetermined. V lost 2 bases and J 5 bases, leaving 7 bases between the germline ends. The CDR3 consists of 13 residues. DNA for the CDR3: TGTGCCAGCAGTTTATTGCAGCACAATGAGCAGTTCTTC. Translation gives CASSLLQHNEQFF.

In this sample, this clonotype turned up a few times. The chain uses TRBV7-2 and TRBJ2-1; D ambiguous. Germline V gene lookup returns CDR1 SGHTA and CDR2 FQGNSA. This CDR3 spans 16 amino acids. Trimming took off 3 bases at V and 4 bases at J, with 16 bases between the two ends. Here the CDR3 reads CASSFRVPASYNEQFF. CDR3 sequence (DNA): TGTGCCAGCAGCTTTAGGGTACCAGCGTCTTACAATGAGCAGTTCTTC.

DNA for the CDR3: TGTGCCAGCAGTTTCCGGGAGTCCTCCTACGAGCAGTACTTC. Translated, it gives CASSFRESSYEQYF. The chain joins TRBV12-3 or TRBV12-4 to TRBJ2-7; maybe TRBD2 (6 bases). Deletions cut 3 bases from V and 0 bases from J, with 9 bases between. This CDR3 has 14 amino acids.

V is TRBV7-2 and J is TRBJ2-3; D might be TRBD2 (5 bases). Per the germline V gene, CDR1 is SGHTA and CDR2 is FQGNSA. This CDR3 region has 15 residues. V was pared by 0 bases and J by 2 bases, with 9 bases between. This CDR3 reads CASSLASASTDTQYF. CDR3 nucleotides: TGTGCCAGCAGCTTAGCTAGCGCCTCCACAGATACGCAGTATTTT.

The chain links TRBV4-2 to TRBJ2-1, with D unresolved. The CDR3 sequence is 17 residues long. V was shortened by 0 bases and J by 0 bases, with 12 bases between the two germline ends. Germline values: CDR1 LGHNA, CDR2 YNFKEQ. This chain's CDR3 is CASSQDLIRSSYNEQFF. The CDR3 DNA follows: TGTGCCAGCAGCCAAGATCTAATTAGGAGCTCCTACAATGAGCAGTTCTTC.

The V and J genes are TRBV28 and TRBJ2-3; the match to TRBD2 covers 10 bases. The V gene's germline CDR1 is MDHEN and CDR2 SYDVKM. V shed 5 bases, J shed 5 bases, and the junction held 10 bases outside the gene matches. The length of the CDR3 is 16 residues. This CDR3 reads CASSTPSGSEVDTQYF. The CDR3 coding sequence is TGTGCCAGCAGTACACCTAGCGGGAGCGAAGTAGATACGCAGTATTTT. Combining the CDR3 with reference TRBV28 and TRBJ2-3 gives the whole variable domain DVKVTQSSRYLVKRTGEKVFLECVQDMDHENMFWYRQDPGLGLRLIYFSYDVKMKEKGDIPEGYSVSREKKERFSLILESASTNQTSMYLCASSTPSGSEVDTQYFGPGTRLTVL.

This clonotype occurred a few times. V gene TRBV7-3 combines with J gene TRBJ2-2, with a possible D match to TRBD2 (7 bases). The V end was cut by 3 bases, the J end by 4 bases, with 12 bases between. Germline CDR1 is SGHTA and CDR2 is FQGTGA. The CDR3 covers 15 residues. The CDR3 DNA follows: TGTGCCAGCAGCTTGAGGGGGGGAGCCACCGGGGAGCTGTTTTTT. This sequence encodes CASSLRGGATGELFF.

This clonotype has more than one count but fewer than ten. The V and J genes are TRBV2 and TRBJ2-7; D could derive from TRBD1 or TRBD2 (5 bases each). The CDR3 contains 14 residues. V shed 3 bases and J shed 1 base, with 10 bases lying between them. The germline V gene has CDR1 SNHLY and CDR2 FYNNEI. In DNA form, the CDR3 reads TGTGCCAGCAGTGATCTGAGGGGATCCTACGAGCAGTACTTC. It codes for CASSDLRGSYEQYF.

CDR3 coding DNA: TGTGCCTGGGGGGGGACCAACACCGGGGAGCTGTTTTTT. Translated: CAWGGTNTGELFF. The chain combines TRBV30 with TRBJ2-2; a weak D match, TRBD2 (6 bases). From germline, CDR1 is GTSNPN and CDR2 SVGIG (reference sequence). V lost 5 bases to trimming and J lost 2 bases, with 9 bases between them. This CDR3 spans 13 amino acids.

The chain combines TRBV18 with TRBJ1-2; no clear D gene. This CDR3 comprises 15 residues. The V end was cut by 1 base, the J end by 4 bases, with 13 bases between. Germline V gene sequence: CDR1 KGHSH, CDR2 LQKENI. As DNA, the CDR3 is TGTGCCAGCTCACCACAAGAGAGAACCGGCTATGGCTACACCTTC. Translated: CASSPQERTGYGYTF.

This clonotype has more than one count but fewer than ten. V gene TRBV10-3 combines with J gene TRBJ1-1; D call uncertain. Germline values: CDR1 ENHRY, CDR2 SYGVKD. Trimming left V 11 bases short and J 6 bases short, with 13 bases between. CDR3 length: 11 amino acids. Here the CDR3 reads CARLRLPEAFF. Written as DNA, the CDR3 is TGTGCCCGCCTGAGGCTCCCTGAAGCTTTCTTT.

This clonotype showed up just a few times. V usage is TRBV20-1 and J usage is TRBJ2-7; D is possibly TRBD2 (5 bases). The V and J ends lost 5 bases and 3 bases respectively, with 8 bases between them. The germline V gene has CDR1 DFQATT and CDR2 SNEGSKA (reference sequence). This CDR3 is built from 11 residues. CDR3 DNA: TGCAGTGCTTTCGGACTCTACGAGCAGTACTTC. Its protein is CSAFGLYEQYF.

The rearrangement joins TRBV9 to TRBJ2-1; D remains unclear. The CDR3 has 15 residues. Trimming removed 2 bases from V and 0 bases from J, with 9 bases in between. Germline V lookup: CDR1 SGDLS, CDR2 YYNGEE. CDR3 sequence: CASSVTESSYNEQFF. In nucleotides, the CDR3 is TGTGCCAGCAGCGTGACGGAAAGCTCCTACAATGAGCAGTTCTTC.

V and J are TRBV6-2 or TRBV6-3 and TRBJ1-6, with TRBD1 identical over 7 bases. V dropped 10 bases and J dropped 9; count of bases not matched to a gene: 9. This CDR3 has 13 amino acids. Germline assignment: CDR1 MNHEY and CDR2 SVGEGT. CDR3 DNA: TGTGCCATCAGGGACAGTCGAACTTCACCCCTCCACTTT. It specifies CAIRDSRTSPLHF.